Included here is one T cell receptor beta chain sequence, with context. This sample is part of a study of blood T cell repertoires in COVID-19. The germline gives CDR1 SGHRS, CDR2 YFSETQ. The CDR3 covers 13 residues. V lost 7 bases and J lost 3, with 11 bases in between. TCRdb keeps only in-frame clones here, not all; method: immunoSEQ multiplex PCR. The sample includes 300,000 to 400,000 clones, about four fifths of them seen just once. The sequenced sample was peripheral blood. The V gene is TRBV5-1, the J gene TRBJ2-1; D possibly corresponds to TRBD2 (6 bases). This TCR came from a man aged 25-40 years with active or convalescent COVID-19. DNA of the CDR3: TGCGCCAGCTGGAGGGGTGACTACAATGAGCAGTTCTTC. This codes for CASWRGDYNEQFF.